This TCR beta chain was sequenced in a study of T cell repertoires in cytomegalovirus infection. One entry per CDR3 protein results from TCRdb running MiXCR on the reads. Found here are under 800,000 distinct CDR3 sequences, 24% of them singletons; the top ten hold under 8.5%. This clonotype was counted at least ten times. Germline V lookup: CDR1 MDHEN, CDR2 SYDVKM. The CDR3 consists of 15 residues. After removal of 4 bases from V and 2 bases from J, the junction contained 8 bases not matched to a gene. The sample comprised CD8+ T cells from PBMCs. This clonotype was sampled from a human donor in good health (CMV status not recorded). Some clones in this sample may be carry-over from other donors' samples. The chain links TRBV28 to TRBJ2-7; 7 nucleotides align to TRBD2. CDR3 sequence: CASSSGLWGPYEQYV. CDR3 sequence (DNA): TGTGCCAGCAGTTCGGGACTATGGGGCCCCTACGAGCAGTACGTC.